This TCR beta chain was documented in a study of T cells after yellow fever vaccination. The junction had 8 bases not matched to a gene; V was cut back by 4 bases and J by 0 bases. The CDR3 runs to 16 residues. Production of TCR cDNA was by 5'RACE template switching, which also added a universal primer site and UMIs. In TCRdb, the 5' RACE reads were re-called with MiXCR into one record per CDR3 protein. The sample holds thousands of distinct CDR3 sequences, 6.5% seen once. This clonotype was seen ten or more times. Whole-study results and caveats: Booster samples showed a return of most primary-vaccination clones (almost 97% CD4, approximately 88% CD8). The CD4 and CD8 compartments had a small share of their clonotypes in common.

The chain has TRBV12-3 or TRBV12-4 and TRBJ2-7; 8 bases are shared with TRBD2. This clonotype originated in a man aged 18 to 29 who received the YFV17D yellow fever vaccine. Here the sequenced sample was PBMCs, either bulk or a sorted T-cell subset (CD4+, CD8+, memory, or dextramer-sorted; not recorded which), taken more than 14 days after the first yellow fever vaccination. The CDR3 bases are TGTGCCAGCAGTTCCCTGACTAGCGTCAGCTCCTACGAGCAGTACTTC. Amino acid sequence: CASSSLTSVSSYEQYF.